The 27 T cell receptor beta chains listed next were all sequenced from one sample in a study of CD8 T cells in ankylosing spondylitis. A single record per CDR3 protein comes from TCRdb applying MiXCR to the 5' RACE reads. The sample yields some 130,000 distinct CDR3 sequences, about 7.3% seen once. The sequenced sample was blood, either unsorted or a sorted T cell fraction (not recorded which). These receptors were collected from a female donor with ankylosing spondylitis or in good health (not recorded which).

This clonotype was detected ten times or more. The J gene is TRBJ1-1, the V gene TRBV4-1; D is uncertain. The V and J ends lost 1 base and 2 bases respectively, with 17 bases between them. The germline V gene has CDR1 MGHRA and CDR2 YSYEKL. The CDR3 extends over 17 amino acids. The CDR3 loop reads CASSQASPGFGNTEAFF. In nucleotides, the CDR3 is TGCGCCAGCAGCCAAGCTAGCCCCGGTTTCGGCAACACTGAAGCTTTCTTT.

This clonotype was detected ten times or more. The CDR3 region is CASSFDSGGTEQFF. As DNA, the CDR3 is TGTGCCAGCAGTTTTGATAGCGGGGGGACCGAGCAGTTCTTC. V is TRBV12-3 or TRBV12-4 and J is TRBJ2-1, with TRBD2 matching 10 bases. The CDR3 sequence is 14 residues long. After removal of 3 bases from V and 10 bases from J, the junction contained 6 bases not matched to a gene.

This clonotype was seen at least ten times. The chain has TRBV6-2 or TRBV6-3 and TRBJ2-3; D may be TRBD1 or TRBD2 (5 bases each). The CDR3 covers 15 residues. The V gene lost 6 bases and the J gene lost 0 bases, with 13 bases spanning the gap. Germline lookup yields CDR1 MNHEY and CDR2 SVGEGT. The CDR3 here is CASRDRDPSTDTQYF. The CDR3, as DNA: TGTGCCAGCAGAGACCGGGACCCGAGCACAGATACGCAGTATTTT.

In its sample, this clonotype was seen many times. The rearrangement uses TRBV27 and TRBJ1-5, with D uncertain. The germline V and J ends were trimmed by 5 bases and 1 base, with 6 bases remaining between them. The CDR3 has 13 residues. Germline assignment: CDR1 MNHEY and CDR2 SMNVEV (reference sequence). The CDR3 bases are TGTGCCAGCAGTAGGGTCAGCAATCAGCCCCAGCATTTT. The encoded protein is CASSRVSNQPQHF.

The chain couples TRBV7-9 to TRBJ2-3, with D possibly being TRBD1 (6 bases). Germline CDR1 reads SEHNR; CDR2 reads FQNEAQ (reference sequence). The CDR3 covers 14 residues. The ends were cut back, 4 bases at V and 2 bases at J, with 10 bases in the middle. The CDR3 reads CASSSRDITDTQYF. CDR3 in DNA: TGTGCCAGCAGCTCCCGGGACATCACAGATACGCAGTATTTT.

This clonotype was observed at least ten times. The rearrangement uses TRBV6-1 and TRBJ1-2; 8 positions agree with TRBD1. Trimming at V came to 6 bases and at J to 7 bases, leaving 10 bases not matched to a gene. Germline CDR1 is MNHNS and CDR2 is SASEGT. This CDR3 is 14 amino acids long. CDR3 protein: CASRSTGEERGYTF. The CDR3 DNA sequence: TGTGCCAGCAGATCGACAGGGGAAGAGCGTGGCTACACCTTC.

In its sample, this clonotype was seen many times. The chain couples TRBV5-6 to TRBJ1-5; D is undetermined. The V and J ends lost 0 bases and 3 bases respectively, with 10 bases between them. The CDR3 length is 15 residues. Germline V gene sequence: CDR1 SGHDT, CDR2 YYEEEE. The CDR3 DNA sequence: TGTGCCAGCAGCTTGGCGGGTAGAGACAATCAGCCCCAGCATTTT. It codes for CASSLAGRDNQPQHF.

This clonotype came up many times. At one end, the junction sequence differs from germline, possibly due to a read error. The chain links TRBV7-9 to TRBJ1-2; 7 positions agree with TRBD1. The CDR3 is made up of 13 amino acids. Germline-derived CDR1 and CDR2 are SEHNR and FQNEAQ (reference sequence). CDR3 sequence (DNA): TGTGCCAGCACTCACCAGGGGGGGTATGACTACACCTTC. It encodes CASTHQGGYDYTF.

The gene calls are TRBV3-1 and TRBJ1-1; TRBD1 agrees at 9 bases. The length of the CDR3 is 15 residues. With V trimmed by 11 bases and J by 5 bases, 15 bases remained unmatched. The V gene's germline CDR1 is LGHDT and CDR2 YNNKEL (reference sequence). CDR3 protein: CASCQGRQGGTEAFF. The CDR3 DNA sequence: TGTGCCTCCTGCCAAGGTCGACAGGGGGGAACTGAAGCTTTCTTT.

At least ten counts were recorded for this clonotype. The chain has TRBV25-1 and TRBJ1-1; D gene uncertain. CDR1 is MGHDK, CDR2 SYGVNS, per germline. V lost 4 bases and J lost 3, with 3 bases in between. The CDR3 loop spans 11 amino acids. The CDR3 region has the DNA TGTGCCAGCAGTGCCTACACTGAAGCTTTCTTT. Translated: CASSAYTEAFF. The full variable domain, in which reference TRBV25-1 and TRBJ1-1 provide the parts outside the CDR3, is EADIYQTPRYLVIGTGKKITLECSQTMGHDKMYWYQQDPGMELHLIHYSYGVNSTEKGDLSSESTVSRIRTEHFPLTLESARPSHTSQYLCASSAYTEAFFGQGTRLTVV.

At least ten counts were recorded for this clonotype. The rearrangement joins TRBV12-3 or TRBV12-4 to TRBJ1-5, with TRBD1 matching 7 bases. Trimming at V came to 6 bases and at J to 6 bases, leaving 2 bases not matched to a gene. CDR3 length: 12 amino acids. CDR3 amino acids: CASRNRGQPQHF. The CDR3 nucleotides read TGTGCCAGCAGAAACAGGGGTCAGCCCCAGCATTTT.

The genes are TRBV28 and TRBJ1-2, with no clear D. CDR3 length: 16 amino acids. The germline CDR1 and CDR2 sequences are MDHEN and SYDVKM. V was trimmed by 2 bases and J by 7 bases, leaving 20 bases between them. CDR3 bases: TGTGCCAGCAGTTTAGGGGTCTCCTGGGCTTGGAGTGGCTACACCTTC. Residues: CASSLGVSWAWSGYTF.

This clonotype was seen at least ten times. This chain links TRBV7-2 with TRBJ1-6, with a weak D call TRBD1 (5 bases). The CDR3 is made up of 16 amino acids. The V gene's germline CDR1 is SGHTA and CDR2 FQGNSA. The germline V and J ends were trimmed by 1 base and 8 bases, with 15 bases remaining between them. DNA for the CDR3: TGTGCCAGCAGCTTAGGGGGCCTTGAGAGATATTCACCCCTCCACTTT. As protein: CASSLGGLERYSPLHF.

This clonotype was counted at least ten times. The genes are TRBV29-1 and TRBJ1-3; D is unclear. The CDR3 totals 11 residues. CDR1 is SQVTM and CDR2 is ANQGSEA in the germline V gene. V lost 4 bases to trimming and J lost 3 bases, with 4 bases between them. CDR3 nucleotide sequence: TGCAGCGTTGTATATGGAAACACCATATATTTT. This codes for CSVVYGNTIYF.

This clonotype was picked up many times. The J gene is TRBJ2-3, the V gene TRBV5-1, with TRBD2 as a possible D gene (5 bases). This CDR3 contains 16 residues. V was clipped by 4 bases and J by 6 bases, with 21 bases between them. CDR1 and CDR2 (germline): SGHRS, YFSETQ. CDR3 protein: CASSPTVLRRPDTQYF. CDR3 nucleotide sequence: TGCGCCAGCAGCCCGACCGTCCTAAGGAGGCCGGATACGCAGTATTTT. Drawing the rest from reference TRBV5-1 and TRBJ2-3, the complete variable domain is KAGVTQTPRYLIKTRGQQVTLSCSPISGHRSVSWYQQTPGQGLQFLFEYFSETQRNKGNFPGRFSGRQFSNSRSEMNVSTLELGDSALYLCASSPTVLRRPDTQYFGPGTRLTVL.

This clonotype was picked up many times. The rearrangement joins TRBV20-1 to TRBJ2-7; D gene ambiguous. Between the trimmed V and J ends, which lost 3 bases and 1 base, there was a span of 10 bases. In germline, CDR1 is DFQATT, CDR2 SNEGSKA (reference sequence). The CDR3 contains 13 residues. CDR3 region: CSASGPRSYEQYF. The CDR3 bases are TGCAGTGCTAGTGGGCCGCGTTCCTACGAGCAGTACTTC.

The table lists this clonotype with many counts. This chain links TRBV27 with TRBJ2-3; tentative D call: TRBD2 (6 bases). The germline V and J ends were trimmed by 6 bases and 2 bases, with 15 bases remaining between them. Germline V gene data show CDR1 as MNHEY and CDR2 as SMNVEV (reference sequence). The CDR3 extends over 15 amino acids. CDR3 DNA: TGTGCCAGCAGGAACGGGGGAAGTAACACAGATACGCAGTATTTT. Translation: CASRNGGSNTDTQYF.

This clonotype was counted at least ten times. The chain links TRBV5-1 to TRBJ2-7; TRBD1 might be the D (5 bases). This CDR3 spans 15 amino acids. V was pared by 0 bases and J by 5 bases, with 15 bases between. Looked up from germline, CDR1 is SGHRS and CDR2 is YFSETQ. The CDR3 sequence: CASSLAAGISHEQYF. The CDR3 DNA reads TGCGCCAGCAGCTTGGCCGCAGGGATAAGCCACGAGCAGTACTTC.

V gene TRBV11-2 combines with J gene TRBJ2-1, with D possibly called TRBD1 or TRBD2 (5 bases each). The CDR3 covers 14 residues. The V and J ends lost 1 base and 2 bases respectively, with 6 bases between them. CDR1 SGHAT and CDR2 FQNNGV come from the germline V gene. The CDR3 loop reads CASSLGDPYNEQFF. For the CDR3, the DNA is TGTGCCAGCAGCTTAGGGGACCCCTACAATGAGCAGTTCTTC. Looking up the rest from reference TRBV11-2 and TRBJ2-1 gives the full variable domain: EAGVAQSPRYKIIEKRQSVAFWCNPISGHATLYWYQQILGQGPKLLIQFQNNGVVDDSQLPKDRFSAERLKGVDSTLKIQPAKLEDSAVYLCASSLGDPYNEQFFGPGTRLTVL.

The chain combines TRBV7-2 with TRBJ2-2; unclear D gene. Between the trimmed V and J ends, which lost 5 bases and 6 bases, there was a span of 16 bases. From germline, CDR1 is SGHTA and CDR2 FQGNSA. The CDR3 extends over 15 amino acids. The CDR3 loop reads CASSPKTLYAGELFF. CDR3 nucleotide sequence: TGTGCCAGCAGCCCCAAGACTCTGTACGCCGGGGAGCTGTTTTTT.

For the CDR3, the DNA is TGTGCCAGCAGTGGGAGGGGGCCCTTTCGCGAGCAGTACTTC. Protein: CASSGRGPFREQYF. V usage is TRBV25-1 and J usage is TRBJ2-7; D possibly corresponds to TRBD1 (7 bases). The CDR3 is 14 residues long. Germline CDR1 and CDR2: MGHDK and SYGVNS. The V gene lost 4 bases and the J gene lost 6 bases, with 16 bases spanning the gap.

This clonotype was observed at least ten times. The chain's CDR3 is CASSLEGTVPTSPNSPLHF. In DNA form, the CDR3 reads TGCGCCAGCAGCTTGGAGGGGACAGTCCCCACCTCACCTAATTCACCCCTCCACTTT. V usage is TRBV5-1 and J usage is TRBJ1-6; 7 nucleotides line up with TRBD1. Germline trimming cut 0 bases from V and 6 bases from J; bases unmatched to any gene: 15. This CDR3 has 19 residues. The germline V gene has CDR1 SGHRS and CDR2 YFSETQ.

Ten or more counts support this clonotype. CDR3 coding DNA: TGCAGCGTTGCAGGGGGCGAGAACACTGAAGCTTTCTTT. Translated: CSVAGGENTEAFF. The V gene is TRBV29-1, the J gene TRBJ1-1, with TRBD1 matching 8 bases. This CDR3 has 13 amino acids. After removal of 4 bases from V and 1 base from J, the junction contained 2 bases not matched to a gene. The germline gives CDR1 SQVTM, CDR2 ANQGSEA.

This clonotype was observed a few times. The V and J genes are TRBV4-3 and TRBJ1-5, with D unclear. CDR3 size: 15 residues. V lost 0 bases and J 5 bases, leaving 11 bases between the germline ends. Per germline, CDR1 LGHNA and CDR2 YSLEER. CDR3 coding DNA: TGCGCCAGCAGCCAAGATGGAGGGCGTCATCAGCCCCAGCATTTT. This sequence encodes CASSQDGGRHQPQHF.

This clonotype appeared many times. The CDR3: CASRQSALKRAGPSRGTDTQYF. For the CDR3, the DNA is TGTGCCAGCAGGCAGTCGGCCCTTAAAAGAGCGGGTCCATCGCGCGGGACAGATACGCAGTATTTT. The chain carries TRBV6-5 and TRBJ2-3, with D maybe TRBD2 (6 bases). The V gene lost 6 bases and the J gene lost 3 bases, with 37 bases spanning the gap. Germline V CDR1 and CDR2: MNHEY, SVGAGI. CDR3 size: 22 residues.

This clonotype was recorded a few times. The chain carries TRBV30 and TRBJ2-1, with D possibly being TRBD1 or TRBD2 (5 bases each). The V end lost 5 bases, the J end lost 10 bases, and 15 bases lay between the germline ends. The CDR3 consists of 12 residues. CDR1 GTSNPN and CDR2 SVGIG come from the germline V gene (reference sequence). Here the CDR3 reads CAWGAGSGEQFF. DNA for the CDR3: TGTGCCTGGGGGGCAGGATCGGGAGAGCAGTTCTTC.

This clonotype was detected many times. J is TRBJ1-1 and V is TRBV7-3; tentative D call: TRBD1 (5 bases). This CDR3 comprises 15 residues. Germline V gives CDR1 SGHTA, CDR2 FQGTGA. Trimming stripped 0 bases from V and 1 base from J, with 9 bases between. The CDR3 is CASSLTGGTNTEAFF. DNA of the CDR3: TGTGCCAGCAGCTTAACGGGGGGAACGAACACTGAAGCTTTCTTT.